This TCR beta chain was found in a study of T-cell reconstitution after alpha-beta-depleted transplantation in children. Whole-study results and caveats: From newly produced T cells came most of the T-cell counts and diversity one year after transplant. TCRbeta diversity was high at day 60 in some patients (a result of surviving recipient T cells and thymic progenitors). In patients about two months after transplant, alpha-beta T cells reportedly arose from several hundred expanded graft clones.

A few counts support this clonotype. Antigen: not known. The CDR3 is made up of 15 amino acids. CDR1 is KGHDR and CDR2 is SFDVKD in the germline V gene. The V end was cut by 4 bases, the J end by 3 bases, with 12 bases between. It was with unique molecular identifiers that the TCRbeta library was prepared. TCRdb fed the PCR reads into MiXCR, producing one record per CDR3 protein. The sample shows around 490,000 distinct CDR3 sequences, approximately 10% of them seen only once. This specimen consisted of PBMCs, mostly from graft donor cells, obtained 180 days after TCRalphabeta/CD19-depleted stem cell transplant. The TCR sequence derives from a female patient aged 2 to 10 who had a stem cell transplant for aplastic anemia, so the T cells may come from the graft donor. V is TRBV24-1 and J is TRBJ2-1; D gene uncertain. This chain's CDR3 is CATSEKGPYYNEQFF. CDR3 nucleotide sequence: TGTGCCACCAGTGAAAAGGGCCCTTACTACAATGAGCAGTTCTTC.